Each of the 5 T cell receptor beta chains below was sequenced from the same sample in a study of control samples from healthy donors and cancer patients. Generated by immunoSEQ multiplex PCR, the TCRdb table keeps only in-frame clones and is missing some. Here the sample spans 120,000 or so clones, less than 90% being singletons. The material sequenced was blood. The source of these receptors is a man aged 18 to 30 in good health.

CDR3 DNA sequence: TGTGCCAGCAGCTTGGGGGCAGGGGCACGATTAGCCCAAGAGACCCAGTACTTC. Translating gives CASSLGAGARLAQETQYF. The chain is built from TRBV7-2 and TRBJ2-5; perhaps TRBD1 as D (6 bases). V shed 3 bases and J shed 1 base, with 21 bases lying between them. The CDR3 consists of 18 residues. Germline lookup yields CDR1 SGHTA and CDR2 FQGNSA.

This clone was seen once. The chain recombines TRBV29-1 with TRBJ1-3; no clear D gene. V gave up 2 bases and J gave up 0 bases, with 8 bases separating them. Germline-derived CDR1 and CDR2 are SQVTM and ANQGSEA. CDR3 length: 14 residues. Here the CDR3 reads CSVERAGSGNTIYF. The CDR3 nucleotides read TGCAGCGTTGAAAGGGCCGGCTCTGGAAACACCATATATTTT.

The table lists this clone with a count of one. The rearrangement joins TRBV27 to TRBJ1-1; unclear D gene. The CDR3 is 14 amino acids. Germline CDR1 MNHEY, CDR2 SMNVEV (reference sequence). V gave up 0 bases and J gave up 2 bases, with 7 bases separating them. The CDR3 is CASSLSPINTEAFF. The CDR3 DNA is TGTGCCAGCAGTTTATCTCCAATTAACACTGAAGCTTTCTTT.

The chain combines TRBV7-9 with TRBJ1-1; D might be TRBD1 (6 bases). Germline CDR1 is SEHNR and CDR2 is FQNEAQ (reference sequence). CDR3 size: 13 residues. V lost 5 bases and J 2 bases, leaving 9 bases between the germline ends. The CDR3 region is CASSRTENTEAFF. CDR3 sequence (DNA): TGTGCCAGCAGCCGGACAGAAAACACTGAAGCTTTCTTT.

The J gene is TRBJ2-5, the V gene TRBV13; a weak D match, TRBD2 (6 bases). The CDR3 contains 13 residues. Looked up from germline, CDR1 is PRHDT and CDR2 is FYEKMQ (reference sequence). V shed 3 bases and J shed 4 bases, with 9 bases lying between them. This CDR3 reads CASSFPSVETQYF. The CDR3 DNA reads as TGTGCCAGCAGCTTTCCTAGCGTAGAGACCCAGTACTTC. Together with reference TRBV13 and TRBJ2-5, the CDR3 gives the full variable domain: AAGVIQSPRHLIKEKRETATLKCYPIPRHDTVYWYQQGPGQDPQFLISFYEKMQSDKGSIPDRFSAQQFSDYHSELNMSSLELGDSALYFCASSFPSVETQYFGPGTRLLVL.